The clone carrying this TCR beta chain turned up a few times. These data belong to a study of human T cells and chemical hapten exposure. Across the study: 2% DPC applied to an approximately 2 cm by approximately 2 cm arm area sensitized donors. Once 0.01% DPC had been applied to the upper back by patch test, readings were taken at 6 days. The study traced per-sample TCR yield variation mainly to small differences in pooled library volumes.

Individual cDNA molecules received unique molecular identifiers in the library. TCRdb reanalysed the RACE reads using MiXCR and keeps one entry per CDR3 protein. The data contain some 110,000 distinct CDR3 sequences, over 9% of them seen just once; the ten biggest clones take up roughly 2.3%. J lost 0 bases, V lost 3 bases, and 5 bases had no gene match. The V gene's germline CDR1 is PRHDT and CDR2 FYEKMQ (reference sequence). This CDR3 is built from 16 residues. Time point reported: patch test 3, about 24 weeks after DPC sensitization. Treatment noted: therapeutic diphenylcyclopropenone sensitization with weekly scalp DPC.

The TCR comes from a woman aged 45-65 years with alopecia areata. Some clones in this sample may be carry-over from other donors' samples. The starting material was whole blood, obtained in connection with sensitization to the hapten diphenylcyclopropenone (DPC). The rearrangement uses TRBV13 and TRBJ1-1; 9 bases are shared with TRBD1. The CDR3 DNA reads as TGTGCCAGCAGCTTCGGACAGGGGAGAATGAACACTGAAGCTTTCTTT. This codes for CASSFGQGRMNTEAFF.